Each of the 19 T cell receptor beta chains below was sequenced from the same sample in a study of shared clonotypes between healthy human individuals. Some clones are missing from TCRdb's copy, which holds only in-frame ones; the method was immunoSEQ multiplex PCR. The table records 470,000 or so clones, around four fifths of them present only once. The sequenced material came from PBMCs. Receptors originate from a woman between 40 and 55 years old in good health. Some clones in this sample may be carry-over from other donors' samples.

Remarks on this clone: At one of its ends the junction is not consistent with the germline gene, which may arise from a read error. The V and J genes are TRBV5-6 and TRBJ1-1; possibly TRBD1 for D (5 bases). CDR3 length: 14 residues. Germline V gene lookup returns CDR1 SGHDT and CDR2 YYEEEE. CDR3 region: CASSLGGGEIEAFF. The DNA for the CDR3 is TGTGCCAGCAGCTTGGGTGGAGGGGAGATTGAAGCTTTCTTC.

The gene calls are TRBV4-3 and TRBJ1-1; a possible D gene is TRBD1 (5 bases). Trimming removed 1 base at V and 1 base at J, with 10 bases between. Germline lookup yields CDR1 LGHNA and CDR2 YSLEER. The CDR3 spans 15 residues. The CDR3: CASSQVTRANTEAFF. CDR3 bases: TGCGCCAGCAGCCAAGTTACCAGGGCGAACACTGAAGCTTTCTTT.

CDR3 region: CASRSGSGLWTKNIQYF. CDR3 DNA: TGTGCCAGCAGGAGCGGGAGCGGTTTGTGGACCAAAAACATTCAGTACTTC. The chain couples TRBV5-6 to TRBJ2-4; TRBD2 matches at 8 bases. Germline V CDR1 and CDR2: SGHDT, YYEEEE. The trim removed 5 bases at V and 2 bases at J, leaving 12 bases unmatched. This CDR3 region has 17 residues.

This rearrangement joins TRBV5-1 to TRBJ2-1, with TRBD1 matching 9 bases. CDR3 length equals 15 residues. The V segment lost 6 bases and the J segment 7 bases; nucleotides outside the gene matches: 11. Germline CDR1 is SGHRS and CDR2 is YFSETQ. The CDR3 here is CASKKQGARSNEQFF. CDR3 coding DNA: TGCGCCAGCAAGAAACAGGGGGCGAGGTCAAATGAGCAGTTCTTC.

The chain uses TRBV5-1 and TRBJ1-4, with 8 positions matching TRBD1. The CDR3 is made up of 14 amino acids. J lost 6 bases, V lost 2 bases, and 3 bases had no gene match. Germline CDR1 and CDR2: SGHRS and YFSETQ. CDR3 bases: TGCGCCAGCAGCTTTGGACAGGGTTATGAAAAACTGTTTTTT. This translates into CASSFGQGYEKLFF.

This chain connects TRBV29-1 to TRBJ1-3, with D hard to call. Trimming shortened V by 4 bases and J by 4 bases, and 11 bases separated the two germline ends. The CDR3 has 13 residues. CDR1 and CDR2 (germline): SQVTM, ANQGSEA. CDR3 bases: TGCAGCGTTGCCTTCAGTCCCGGAAACACCATATATTTT. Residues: CSVAFSPGNTIYF.

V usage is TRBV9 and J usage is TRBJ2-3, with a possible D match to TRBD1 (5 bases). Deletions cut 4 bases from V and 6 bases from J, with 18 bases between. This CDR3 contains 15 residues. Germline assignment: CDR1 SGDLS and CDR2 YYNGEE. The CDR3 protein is CASSPLGQRFDTQYF. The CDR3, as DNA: TGTGCCAGCAGCCCCCTGGGGCAGCGCTTTGATACGCAGTATTTT.

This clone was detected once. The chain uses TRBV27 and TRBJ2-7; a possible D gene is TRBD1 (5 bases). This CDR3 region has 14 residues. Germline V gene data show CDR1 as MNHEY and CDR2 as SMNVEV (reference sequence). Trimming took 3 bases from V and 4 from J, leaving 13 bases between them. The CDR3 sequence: CASSFKQVGYEQYF. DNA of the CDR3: TGTGCCAGCAGTTTCAAACAGGTGGGGTACGAGCAGTACTTC.

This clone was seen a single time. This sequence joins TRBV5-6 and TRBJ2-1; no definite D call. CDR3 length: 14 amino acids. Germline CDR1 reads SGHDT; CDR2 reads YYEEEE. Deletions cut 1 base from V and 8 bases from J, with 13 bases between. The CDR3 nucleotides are TGTGCCAGCAGCTTGCGGGTAGGAAGCTATGAGCAGTTCTTC. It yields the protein CASSLRVGSYEQFF.

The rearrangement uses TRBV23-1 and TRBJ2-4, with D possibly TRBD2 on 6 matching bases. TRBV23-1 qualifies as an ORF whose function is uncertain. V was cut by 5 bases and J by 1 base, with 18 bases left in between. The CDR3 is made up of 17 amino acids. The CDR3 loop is CASSYRGRPVAKNIQYF. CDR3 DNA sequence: TGCGCCAGCAGTTATCGGGGGAGGCCGGTGGCCAAAAACATTCAGTACTTC.

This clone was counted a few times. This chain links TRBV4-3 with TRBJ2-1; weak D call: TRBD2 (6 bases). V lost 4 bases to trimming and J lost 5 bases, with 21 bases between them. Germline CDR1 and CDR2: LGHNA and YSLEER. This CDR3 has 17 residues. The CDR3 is CASSRVVGSGDNNEQFF. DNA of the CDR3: TGCGCCAGCAGCCGGGTGGTGGGTAGCGGAGATAACAATGAGCAGTTCTTC.

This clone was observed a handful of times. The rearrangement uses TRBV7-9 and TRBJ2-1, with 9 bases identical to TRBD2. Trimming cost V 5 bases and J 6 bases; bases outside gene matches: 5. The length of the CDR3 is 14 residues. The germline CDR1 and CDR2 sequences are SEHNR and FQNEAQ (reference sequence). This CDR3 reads CASSEGLAINEQFF. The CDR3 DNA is TGTGCCAGCAGCGAGGGACTAGCAATCAATGAGCAGTTCTTC.

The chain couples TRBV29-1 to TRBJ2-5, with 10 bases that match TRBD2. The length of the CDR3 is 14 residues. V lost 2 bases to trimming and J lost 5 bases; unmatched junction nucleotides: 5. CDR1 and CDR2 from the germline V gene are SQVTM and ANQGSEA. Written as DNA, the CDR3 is TGCAGCGTTGAAATAGTGACTAGCGGGGAGACCCAGTACTTC. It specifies CSVEIVTSGETQYF.

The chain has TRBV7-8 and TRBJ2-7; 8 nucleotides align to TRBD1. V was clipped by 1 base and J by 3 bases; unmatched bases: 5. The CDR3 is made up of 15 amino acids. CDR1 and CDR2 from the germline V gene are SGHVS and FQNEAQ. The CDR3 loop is CASSLGTGQGYEQYF. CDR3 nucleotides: TGTGCCAGCAGCTTAGGGACAGGGCAAGGCTACGAGCAGTACTTC. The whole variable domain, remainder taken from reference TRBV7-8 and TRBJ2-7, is GAGVSQSPRYKVAKRGQDVALRCDPISGHVSLFWYQQALGQGPEFLTYFQNEAQLDKSGLPSDRFFAERPEGSVSTLKIQRTQQEDSAVYLCASSLGTGQGYEQYFGPGTRLTVT.

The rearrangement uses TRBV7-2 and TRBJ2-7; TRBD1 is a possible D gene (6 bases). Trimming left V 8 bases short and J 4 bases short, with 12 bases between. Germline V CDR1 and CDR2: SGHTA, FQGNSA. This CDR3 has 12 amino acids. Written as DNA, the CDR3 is TGTGCCAGCGGGACACAGCCATACGAGCAGTACTTC. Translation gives CASGTQPYEQYF.

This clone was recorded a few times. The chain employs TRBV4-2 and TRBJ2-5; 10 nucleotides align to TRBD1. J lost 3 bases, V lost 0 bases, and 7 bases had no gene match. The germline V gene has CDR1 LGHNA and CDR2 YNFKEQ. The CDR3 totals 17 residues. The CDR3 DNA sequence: TGTGCCAGCAGCCAAGATTTCCGGACAGGGGGAGAAGAGACCCAGTACTTC. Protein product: CASSQDFRTGGEETQYF.

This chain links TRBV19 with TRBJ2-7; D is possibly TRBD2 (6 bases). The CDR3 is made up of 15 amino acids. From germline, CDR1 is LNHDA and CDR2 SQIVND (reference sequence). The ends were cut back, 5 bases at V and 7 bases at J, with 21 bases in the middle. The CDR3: CASSPLANSPSEQYF. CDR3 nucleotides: TGTGCCAGTAGTCCCCTAGCGAACTCCCCCTCAGAGCAGTACTTC.

In DNA form, the CDR3 reads TGTGCCAGCAGCTTGGGGCCCCCTGTAGGGTACAATGAGCAGTTCTTC. This gives the protein CASSLGPPVGYNEQFF. The rearrangement joins TRBV7-2 to TRBJ2-1, with D tentatively TRBD1 (5 bases). V was trimmed by 3 bases and J by 4 bases, leaving 16 bases between them. Per germline, CDR1 SGHTA and CDR2 FQGNSA. This CDR3 spans 16 amino acids. Drawing the rest from reference TRBV7-2 and TRBJ2-1, the complete variable domain is GAGVSQSPSNKVTEKGKDVELRCDPISGHTALYWYRQSLGQGLEFLIYFQGNSAPDKSGLPSDRFSAERTGGSVSTLTIQRTQQEDSAVYLCASSLGPPVGYNEQFFGPGTRLTVL.

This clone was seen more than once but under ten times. The CDR3 region has the DNA TGTGCCAGCAGTTTATCGATCGGTGGGGGCAGAGATACGCAGTATTTT. It is translated as CASSLSIGGGRDTQYF. V is TRBV27 and J is TRBJ2-3; D perhaps matches TRBD1 (6 bases). This CDR3 contains 16 residues. Germline-derived CDR1 and CDR2 are MNHEY and SMNVEV (reference sequence). The V end was cut by 0 bases, the J end by 5 bases, with 15 bases between.